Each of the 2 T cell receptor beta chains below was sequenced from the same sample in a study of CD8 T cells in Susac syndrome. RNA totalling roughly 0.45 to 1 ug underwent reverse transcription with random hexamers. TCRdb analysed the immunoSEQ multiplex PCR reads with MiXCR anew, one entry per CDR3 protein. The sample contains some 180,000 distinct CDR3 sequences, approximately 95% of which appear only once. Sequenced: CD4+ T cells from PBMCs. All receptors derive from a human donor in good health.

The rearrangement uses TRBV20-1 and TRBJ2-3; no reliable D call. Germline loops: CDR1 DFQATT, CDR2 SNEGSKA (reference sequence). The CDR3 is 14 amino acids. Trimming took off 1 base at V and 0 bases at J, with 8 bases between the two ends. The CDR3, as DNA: TGCAGTGCTAGAGTGGCGGATAGCACAGATACGCAGTATTTT. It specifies CSARVADSTDTQYF.

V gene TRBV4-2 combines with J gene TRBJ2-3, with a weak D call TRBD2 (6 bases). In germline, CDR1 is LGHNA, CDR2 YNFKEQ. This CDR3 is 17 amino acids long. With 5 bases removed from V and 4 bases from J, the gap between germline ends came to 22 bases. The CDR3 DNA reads TGTGCCAGCAGCTTCGGGGACTCTCTATCCCGGCCAGATACGCAGTATTTT. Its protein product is CASSFGDSLSRPDTQYF.